This T cell receptor (beta chain) was documented in a study of cytomegalovirus exposure and HLA in healthy donors. Researchers ran the PCR with 60 Vbeta and 13 Jbeta primers. The protocol was immunoSEQ multiplex PCR, while the TCRdb copy is restricted to in-frame clones and leaves out a portion. The table has over 100,000 clones, 70% to 80% seen once. As concerns this clone: Its antigen is undetermined.

Findings and limits, study-wide: Later work showed greater clonal expansion in HLA-associated TCR beta chains than in equally common others. In the analysis, some V segments, TRBV6-2 and TRBV6-3 included, were excluded as indistinguishable. A later analysis linked a missense variant in DCLRE1C to the trimming of TCR beta V and J genes.

CDR3 length: 15 amino acids. The trim removed 2 bases at V and 5 bases at J, leaving 9 bases unmatched. CDR1 is SQVTM and CDR2 is ANQGSEA in the germline V gene. The TCR originated in a female donor in good health and CMV-seronegative. Sequences were obtained from PBMCs. The rearrangement links TRBV29-1 to TRBJ2-5, with 9 bases fitting TRBD2. In nucleotides, the CDR3 is TGCAGCGTTGAAACGGGCGGGGGGGAAGGGGAGACCCAGTACTTC. It encodes CSVETGGGEGETQYF.